This T cell receptor (beta chain) stems from a study of monozygotic twins with inflammatory bowel disease. TCRdb re-called the 5' RACE reads; one entry per CDR3 protein, DNA not given. This sample's table has under 150,000 distinct CDR3 sequences. The CDR3 totals 16 residues. The germline V gene encodes CDR1 KGHDR and CDR2 SFDVKD. This receptor was identified in a human donor with ulcerative colitis or Crohn's disease, or a healthy co-twin of an affected twin (not recorded which). This chain connects TRBV24-1 to TRBJ2-5; the D gene TCRdb calls, TRBD1, cannot be checked with no DNA. Sequencing used blood. CDR3: CATSDPAGTGRETQYF.